This T cell receptor beta chain came from a study of CD8 T cells in ankylosing spondylitis. Looked up from germline, CDR1 is LGHNA and CDR2 is YSLEER. This CDR3 spans 18 amino acids. Trimming removed 1 base from V and 5 bases from J; junction bases left unmatched: 7. The TCR beta libraries were generated through quantitative 5'-RACE incorporating molecular barcodes. TCRdb processed the 5' RACE reads anew with MiXCR; each CDR3 protein has one entry. The profile shows some 700,000 distinct CDR3 sequences, around 17% of them singletons. General study results and limits: Disease-associated clones were CD8+ and fairly uncommon in peripheral blood. Ankylosing spondylitis blood seemed to carry a telltale TCR beta motif made of several highly homologous variants. Several of the motif variants were reported before in synovial fluid and blood from reactive arthritis. Disease-linked clones were reportedly significantly enriched in matched ankylosing spondylitis synovial fluid.

This clonotype was found a few times. Its antigen is unidentified. The sequence derives from a male donor with ankylosing spondylitis. The sequencing sample was made of blood, either unsorted or a sorted T cell fraction (not recorded which). This chain links TRBV4-3 with TRBJ2-2, with 13 bases aligning to TRBD2. CDR3 residues: CASSQVLAGGPQTGELFF. CDR3 in DNA: TGCGCCAGCAGCCAAGTACTAGCGGGAGGGCCCCAAACCGGGGAGCTGTTTTTT.